This T cell receptor beta chain was sequenced during a study of T cells in Graves' hyperthyroidism and ophthalmopathy (dated by TCRdb to the late 2010s). As for the study more broadly: Peripheral blood was sampled at the time of initial diagnosis, prior to any treatment. To identify TCR V-J signatures that set the groups apart, the researchers used a discovery cohort of about a hundred patients, made up of 40 to 45 with Graves' ophthalmopathy and 57 with stable Graves' hyperthyroidism. Whether ophthalmopathy could be predicted prospectively was tested in an independent validation cohort made up of roughly 19 hyperthyroidism patients plus 17 patients who later progressed to ophthalmopathy. The approximately 100 discovery patients were randomly divided into training and test sets at a 7:3 ratio. In more than 5 Graves' hyperthyroidism patients, the study also compared T-cell repertoires from thyroid tissue with T-cell repertoires from blood. After blood sampling, hyperthyroidism patients were treated with methimazole at a starting dose of 30 mg daily, and ophthalmopathy patients were treated with high-dose intravenous methylprednisolone. The paper reports TCR Vbeta CDR3 sequencing of some 140 peripheral blood samples: over 40 ophthalmopathy, fewer than 80 hyperthyroidism and about 17 progressor patients. The investigation overall reported the following: No statistical method was used to set the sample size in advance, and investigators knew the group allocation. A 13 V-J signature model separated ophthalmopathy from stable hyperthyroidism, with approximately 87% sensitivity and roughly 81% specificity in cross-validation and 80%/75% in testing. Most expanded thyroid clonotypes (frequency above 0.001) were also detected in blood, suggesting blood repertoires may reflect thyroid immune responses. During validation, the model predicted progression to ophthalmopathy a median of approximately 6.5 months ahead of onset, with approximately 71% sensitivity and 72.22% specificity.

The hyperthyroidism patients were between 18 and 65 years old and newly diagnosed, with a disease duration of less than 2 months. The study excluded patients with uncontrolled infections, other autoimmune diseases, pregnancy or lactation. Diagnoses were based on clinical symptoms, serum thyroxine and TRAb, thyroid ultrasound and orbital computed tomography. Blood from progressor patients was collected at the time of first diagnosis with hyperthyroidism, before any ophthalmopathy symptoms had appeared. Ficoll-Paque density gradient centrifugation was used to isolate PBMCs from around 10 ml of fresh peripheral blood. Progressor patients were defined as those initially diagnosed with Graves' hyperthyroidism in whom ophthalmopathy developed during follow-up. Total RNA was extracted with Trizol reagent, and quality was checked on an Agilent 2100 Bioanalyzer. A note on this clonotype: The target of this receptor is not known. There are no base qualities to consult, and no much larger clone falls within one base.

TCR beta CDR3 regions were amplified from RNA transcripts. A first-round RT-PCR of the TCR CDR3 used the HTBI primer set with the Qiagen OneStep RT-PCR kit. A second multiplex PCR round built the libraries, followed by size selection and purification. The libraries were sequenced on an Illumina HiSeq2000 using paired-end 100 bp reads. The paper's processing steps were these. SOAPnuke was used to process the raw data, throwing out any read that contained adapters or uncalled bases, had a mean Phred below 15, or lacked an exact constant-primer or identifier match. COPE v1.2.5 was used to merge high-quality paired reads, and clonotypes were defined as unique nucleotide sequences. MiTCR v1.1 was used to align clonotypes to the IMGT TRBV, TRBD and TRBJ reference segments. The analysis was restricted to V-J combinations with a frequency above 0.0001, which together covered over 99% of the repertoires. The TCS score was defined as the ratio of F50 (clonal expansion) to E x V (chaos), calculated using BLOSUM62-based TCRdist between CDR3 peptides within each V-J. Welch's t-statistics and random forest reduced 450 to 600 V-J features to some 14, which were used in a naive Bayes classifier (R e1071). TCRdb trimmed the raw reads at Q25, called clones with MiXCR and kept productive beta chains. Rows merge per CDR3 protein into single entries with the most common DNA and genes. TCRdb's processing, not the study's, gives the V and J calls here. For this sample the table gives around 300,000 distinct CDR3 sequences, of which approximately 14% were detected only once. Over 30% of the sample is held by the ten biggest clonotypes.

Specimen: blood. The receptor was derived from a woman in her forties or fifties with Graves' hyperthyroidism that later progressed to Graves' ophthalmopathy.

The CDR3 region: CASSLTGGDTEAFF. The nucleotide sequence is TGTGCCAGCAGCTTAACAGGAGGGGACACTGAAGCTTTCTTT. The chain uses TRBV7-3 and TRBJ1-1; the best D guess is TRBD1, with 5 bases matching. CDR3 length: 14 amino acids, cysteine to phenylalanine. Only the CDR3 portion is preserved as DNA: 42 bases, with reading frame beginning at the first base. V drops 0 bases and J drops 3 bases, leaving 8 bases in between. The germline V gene sets CDR1 to SGHTA and CDR2 to FQGTGA.